The clone carrying this TCR beta chain was detected only a few times. Antigen specificity is unknown. The time point: blood at routine non-recurrence follow-up after resection. Material for sequencing was whole RNA from tumor, nontumor lung or frozen PBMC, left unsorted. The data are from a study of spatial heterogeneity in lung cancer. Unique molecular identifiers tagged every individual TCR cDNA molecule. TCRdb analysed the 5' RACE reads with MiXCR anew, one entry per CDR3 protein. Of more than 75,000 distinct CDR3 sequences listed, roughly 21% are singletons. Germline-derived CDR1 and CDR2 are SGHNT and YYREEE (reference sequence). Trimming took 4 bases from V and 5 from J, leaving 10 bases between them. This CDR3 is 13 amino acids long. Findings and caveats of the study: Ubiquitous expanded tumor TCRs appeared in blood more at resection than follow-up.

This sequence originates from a male donor with early-stage non-small cell lung cancer. The material sequenced was PBMCs, taken at follow-up. The chain is built from TRBV5-4 and TRBJ2-1; D ambiguous. CDR3 DNA: TGTGCCAGCAGCCGCGCTAACAACAATGAGCAGTTCTTC. Translated, it gives CASSRANNNEQFF.